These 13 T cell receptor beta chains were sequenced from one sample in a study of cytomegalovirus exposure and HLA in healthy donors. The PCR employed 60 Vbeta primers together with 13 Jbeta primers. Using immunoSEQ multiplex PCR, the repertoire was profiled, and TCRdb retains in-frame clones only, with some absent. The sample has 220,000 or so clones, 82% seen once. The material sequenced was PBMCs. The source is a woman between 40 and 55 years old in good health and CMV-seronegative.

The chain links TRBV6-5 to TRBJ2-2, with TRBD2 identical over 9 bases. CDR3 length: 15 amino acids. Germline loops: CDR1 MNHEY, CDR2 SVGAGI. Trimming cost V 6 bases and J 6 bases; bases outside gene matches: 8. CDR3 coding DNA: TGTGCCAGCAGGGGTAGCGGGAGACCCCCCGGGGAGCTGTTTTTT. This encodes CASRGSGRPPGELFF.

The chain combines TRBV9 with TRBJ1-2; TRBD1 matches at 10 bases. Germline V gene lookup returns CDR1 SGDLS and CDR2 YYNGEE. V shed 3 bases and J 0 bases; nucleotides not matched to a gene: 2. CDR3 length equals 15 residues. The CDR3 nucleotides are TGTGCCAGCAGCGGACAGGGGGCAGCTAACTATGGCTACACCTTC. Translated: CASSGQGAANYGYTF. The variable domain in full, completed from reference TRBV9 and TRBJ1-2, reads DSGVTQTPKHLITATGQRVTLRCSPRSGDLSVYWYQQSLDQGLQFLIQYYNGEERAKGNILERFSAQQFPDLHSELNLSSLELGDSALYFCASSGQGAANYGYTFGSGTRLTVV.

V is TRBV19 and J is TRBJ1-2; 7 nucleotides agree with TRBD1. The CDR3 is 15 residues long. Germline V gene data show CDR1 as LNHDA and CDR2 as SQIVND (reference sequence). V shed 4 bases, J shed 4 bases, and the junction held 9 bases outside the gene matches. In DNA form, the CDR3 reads TGTGCCAGTAGTACCCTGACAGGGTCGAGCTATGGCTACACCTTC. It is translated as CASSTLTGSSYGYTF.

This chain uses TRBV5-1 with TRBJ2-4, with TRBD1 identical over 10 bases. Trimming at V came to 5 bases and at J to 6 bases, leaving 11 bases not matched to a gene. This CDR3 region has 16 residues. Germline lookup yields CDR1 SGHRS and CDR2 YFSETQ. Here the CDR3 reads CASSAVGQGWGNIQYF. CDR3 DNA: TGCGCCAGCAGTGCAGTGGGACAGGGGTGGGGAAACATTCAGTACTTC.

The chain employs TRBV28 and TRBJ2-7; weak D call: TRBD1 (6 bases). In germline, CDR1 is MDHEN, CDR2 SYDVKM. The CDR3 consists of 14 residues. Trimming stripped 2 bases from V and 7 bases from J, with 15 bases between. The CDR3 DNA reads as TGTGCCAGCAGTTTAACCCCGGGCCAGGGGGAGCAGTACTTC. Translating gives CASSLTPGQGEQYF.

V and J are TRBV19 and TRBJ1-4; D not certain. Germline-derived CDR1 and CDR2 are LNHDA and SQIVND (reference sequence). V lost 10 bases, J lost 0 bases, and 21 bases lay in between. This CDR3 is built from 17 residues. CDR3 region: CATARRTIGATNEKLFF. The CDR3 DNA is TGTGCCACCGCGCGGAGAACCATCGGAGCAACTAATGAAAAACTGTTTTTT.

The chain's CDR3 is CASSPAPGGRVEQFF. In nucleotides, the CDR3 is TGCGCCAGCAGCCCGGCCCCGGGCGGGAGGGTTGAGCAGTTCTTC. The J gene is TRBJ2-1, the V gene TRBV4-1, with TRBD2 identical over 9 bases. V shed 4 bases, J shed 9 bases, and the junction held 10 bases outside the gene matches. CDR1 is MGHRA and CDR2 is YSYEKL in the germline V gene. This CDR3 has 15 amino acids.

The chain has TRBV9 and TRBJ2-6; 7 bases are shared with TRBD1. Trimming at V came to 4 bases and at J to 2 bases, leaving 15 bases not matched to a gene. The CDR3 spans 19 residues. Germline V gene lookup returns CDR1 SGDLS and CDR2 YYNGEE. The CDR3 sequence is CASSPSWRTGKPGANVLTF. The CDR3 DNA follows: TGTGCCAGCAGCCCATCTTGGAGGACAGGTAAACCTGGGGCCAACGTCCTGACTTTC.

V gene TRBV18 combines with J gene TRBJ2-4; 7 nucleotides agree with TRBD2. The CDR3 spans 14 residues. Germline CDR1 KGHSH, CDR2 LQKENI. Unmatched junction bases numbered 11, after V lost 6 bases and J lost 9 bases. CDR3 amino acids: CASSPGGFFGIQYF. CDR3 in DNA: TGTGCCAGCTCCCCCGGGGGGTTTTTTGGCATTCAGTACTTC.

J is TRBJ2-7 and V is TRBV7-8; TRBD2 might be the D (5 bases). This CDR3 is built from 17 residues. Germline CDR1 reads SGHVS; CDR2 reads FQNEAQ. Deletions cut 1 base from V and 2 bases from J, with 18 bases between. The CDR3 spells CASSLDGRGGIPYEQYF. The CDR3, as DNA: TGTGCCAGCAGCTTAGACGGTCGGGGTGGGATCCCCTACGAGCAGTACTTC.

CDR3 protein: CASSDRRRTAKNTEAFF. CDR3 nucleotides: TGTGCCAGCAGTGACCGGCGACGGACAGCGAAGAACACTGAAGCTTTCTTT. The rearrangement links TRBV25-1 to TRBJ1-1; possible D gene TRBD1, 6 bases. CDR3 length: 17 residues. V was cut by 3 bases and J by 1 base, with 18 bases left in between. Germline loops: CDR1 MGHDK, CDR2 SYGVNS.

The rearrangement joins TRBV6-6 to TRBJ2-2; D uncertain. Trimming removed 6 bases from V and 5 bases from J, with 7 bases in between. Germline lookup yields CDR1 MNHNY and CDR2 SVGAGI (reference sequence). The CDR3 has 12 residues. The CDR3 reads CASRTNTGELFF. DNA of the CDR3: TGTGCCAGCAGAACAAATACCGGGGAGCTGTTTTTT.

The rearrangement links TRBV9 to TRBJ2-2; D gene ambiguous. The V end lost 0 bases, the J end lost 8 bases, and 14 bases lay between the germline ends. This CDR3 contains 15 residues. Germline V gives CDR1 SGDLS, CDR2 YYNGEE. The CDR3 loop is CASSVVPGLGGELFF. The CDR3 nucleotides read TGTGCCAGCAGCGTAGTTCCGGGTTTAGGTGGGGAGCTGTTTTTT.